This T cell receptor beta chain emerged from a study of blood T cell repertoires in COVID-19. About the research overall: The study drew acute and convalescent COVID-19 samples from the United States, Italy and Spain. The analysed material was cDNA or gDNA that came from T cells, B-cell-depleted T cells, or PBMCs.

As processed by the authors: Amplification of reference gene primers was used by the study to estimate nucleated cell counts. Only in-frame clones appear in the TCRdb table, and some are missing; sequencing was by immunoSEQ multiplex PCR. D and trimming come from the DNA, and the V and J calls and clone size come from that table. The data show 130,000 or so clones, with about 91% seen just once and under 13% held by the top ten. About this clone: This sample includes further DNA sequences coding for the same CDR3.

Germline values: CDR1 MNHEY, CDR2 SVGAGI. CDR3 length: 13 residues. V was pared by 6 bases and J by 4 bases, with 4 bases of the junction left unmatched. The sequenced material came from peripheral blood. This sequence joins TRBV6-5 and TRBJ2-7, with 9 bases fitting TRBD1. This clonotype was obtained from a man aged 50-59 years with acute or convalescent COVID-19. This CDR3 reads CASRGTGFYEQYF. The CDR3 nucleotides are TGTGCCAGCAGGGGGACAGGGTTTTACGAGCAGTACTTC.